These T cell receptor beta chains were read from a single sample in a study of memory CD4+ T cells and cytomegalovirus serostatus. Here immunoSEQ multiplex PCR was the method, and the copy in TCRdb shows in-frame clones only, minus some. The data show under 100,000 clones, with approximately 84% seen just once and around 0.78% held by the top ten. The sample was memory CD4+ T cells from blood. Source of these receptors: an adult in good health and CMV-seronegative. CDR3s include the opening cysteine and the closing phenylalanine or tryptophan.

j_call v_call cdr3_aa
TRBJ1-1 TRBV15 CATSTQGDTEAFF
TRBJ2-1 TRBV10-1 CASSGAGGSYNEQFF
TRBJ2-3 TRBV4-1 CASSQWGRSSMADTQYF
TRBJ1-2 TRBV30 CAWGGQGDYGYTF
TRBJ1-4 TRBV10-2 CASSGQGSEKLFF
TRBJ1-1 TRBV28 CASSIIQGGEAFF
TRBJ1-5 TRBV28 CASSPSSGGQPQHF
TRBJ1-2 TRBV7-9 CASSRDANYGYTF
TRBJ1-4 TRBV5-1 CASSSSRGTNEKLFF
TRBJ2-6 TRBV9 CASSPPTGANVLTF
TRBJ1-2 TRBV5-1 CASRGVGSTQGRLWYGYTF
TRBJ1-5 TRBV28 CASSSPGQGTGQPQHF
TRBJ2-1 TRBV11-2 CASSLASYNEQFF
TRBJ2-3 TRBV7-9 CASNPRDRATDTQYF
TRBJ1-2 TRBV19 CASVDRGPGYTF
TRBJ1-1 TRBV14 CASSQGGGPTAFF
TRBJ1-4 TRBV19 CASSDRGMSEKLFF
TRBJ1-1 TRBV2 CASSEISHGEAFF
TRBJ1-4 TRBV9 CASSTRGRGNEKLFF
TRBJ1-1 TRBV2 CASSERPPQAFF
TRBJ2-5 TRBV11-2 CASSLGVLAGSQETQYF
TRBJ2-7 TRBV5-1 CASSFSGGSYEQYF
TRBJ2-4 TRBV7-3 CASSLTSGSTNIQYF
TRBJ1-5 TRBV5-1 CASSLGEGDSNQPQHF